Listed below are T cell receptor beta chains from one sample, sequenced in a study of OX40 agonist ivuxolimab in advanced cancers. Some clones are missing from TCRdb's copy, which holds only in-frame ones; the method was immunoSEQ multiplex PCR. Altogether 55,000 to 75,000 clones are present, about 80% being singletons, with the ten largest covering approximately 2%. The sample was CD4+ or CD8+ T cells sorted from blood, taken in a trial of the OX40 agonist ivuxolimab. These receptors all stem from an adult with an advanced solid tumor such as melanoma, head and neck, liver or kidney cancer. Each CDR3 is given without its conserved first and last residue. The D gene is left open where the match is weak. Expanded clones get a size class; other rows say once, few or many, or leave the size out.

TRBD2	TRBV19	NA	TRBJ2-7	ASSRTSGALYEQY
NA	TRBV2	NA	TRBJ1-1	ASSQAPPGAEAF
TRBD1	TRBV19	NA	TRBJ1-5	ASSIGSTLWDRENQPQH
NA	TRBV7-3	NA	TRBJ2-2	ASSLSVNTGELF
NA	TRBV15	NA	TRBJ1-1	ATSREGWSTEAF
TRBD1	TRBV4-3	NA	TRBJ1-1	ASTPRAQGAKTEAF
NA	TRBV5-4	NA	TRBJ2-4	ASSRPGATKNIQY
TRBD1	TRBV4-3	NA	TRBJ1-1	ASSQDRDREAF
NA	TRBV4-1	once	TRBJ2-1	ASSQDRGAPYNEQF
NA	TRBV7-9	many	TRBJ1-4	ASSLESGLKLF
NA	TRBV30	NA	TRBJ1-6	AWRATGTSNSPLH
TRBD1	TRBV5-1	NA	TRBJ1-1	ASSLGGTGNTEAF
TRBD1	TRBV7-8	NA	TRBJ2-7	ASSPDDRGEGEQY